This is a list of T cell receptor beta chains from one sample in a study of follicular helper T cells after annual influenza vaccination. Profiled with immunoSEQ multiplex PCR; TCRdb holds only in-frame clones, not every one. The table lists about 14,000 clones, roughly 74% of them singletons. Sample: CXCR5- memory CD4+ T cells sorted from blood, taken on the day of influenza vaccination. These receptor sequences come from an adult who received the influenza vaccine. The CDR3 runs from the conserved cysteine through the conserved F or W. A D gene is named only where the DNA matches it firmly. Rows may omit the clone size; those that give it use once, few, many or a size class.

D	J	size	V	CDR3	DNA
NA	TRBJ2-7	few	TRBV7-2	CASSFTESSYEQYF	TGTGCCAGCAGCTTTACAGAGAGCTCCTACGAGCAGTACTTC
NA	TRBJ1-2	NA	TRBV7-2	CASSFRGTGGSKGYTF	TGTGCCAGCAGCTTTAGGGGTACGGGGGGTAGTAAAGGCTACACCTTC
NA	TRBJ2-2	NA	TRBV4-1	CASSQDRTGELFF	TGCGCCAGCAGCCAAGATAGGACCGGGGAGCTGTTTTTT
TRBD1	TRBJ2-7	NA	TRBV11-2	CASRTGTGGSLASYGQYF	TGTGCCAGCAGGACCGGGACAGGGGGCTCCTTAGCCTCCTATGGGCAGTACTTC
NA	TRBJ1-5	NA	TRBV28	CASIGQLNQPQHF	TGTGCCAGCATAGGACAGCTCAATCAGCCCCAGCATTTT
TRBD1	TRBJ1-6	NA	TRBV10-3	CAISGSNRRTGVNSPLHF	TGTGCCATCAGTGGTTCTAATCGCAGGACAGGGGTAAATTCACCCCTCCACTTT
NA	TRBJ2-5	NA	TRBV5-6	CASSFGTLQETQYF	TGTGCCAGCAGCTTCGGGACACTACAAGAGACCCAGTACTTC
TRBD2	TRBJ2-5	NA	TRBV29-1	CSVGGGVGETQYF	TGCAGCGTTGGCGGGGGAGTGGGGGAGACCCAGTACTTC
NA	TRBJ1-1	NA	TRBV5-4	CASRRDQHTEAFF	TGTGCCAGCAGGAGAGACCAGCACACTGAAGCTTTCTTT
NA	TRBJ1-1	few	TRBV18	CASSPTGDTEAFF	TGTGCCAGCTCCCCGACGGGGGACACTGAAGCTTTCTTT
TRBD2	TRBJ2-3	NA	TRBV11-2	CASSSRLAGGTDTQYF	TGTGCCAGCAGCTCCCGACTAGCGGGGGGCACAGATACGCAGTATTTT
NA	TRBJ1-6	NA	TRBV28	CASSTGGSYNSPLHF	TGTGCCAGCAGCACCGGGGGCTCCTATAATTCACCCCTCCACTTT
NA	TRBJ2-2	NA	TRBV6-5	CASKAFQGTGELFF	TGTGCCAGCAAGGCCTTTCAAGGGACCGGGGAGCTGTTTTTT
NA	TRBJ2-7	NA	TRBV7-1	CASSPRRKGFEPTYEQYF	TGTGCCAGCAGCCCGCGCCGTAAGGGGTTCGAACCCACCTACGAGCAGTACTTC
NA	TRBJ1-1	NA	TRBV6-5	CASSTRGTEAFF	TGTGCCAGCAGTACGAGGGGCACTGAAGCTTTCTTT
NA	TRBJ2-3	once	TRBV29-1	CSVDRTDTQYF	TGCAGCGTTGACAGGACAGATACGCAGTATTTT
NA	TRBJ2-1	NA	TRBV28	CASSLVTGQDYNEQFF	TGTGCCAGCAGTTTGGTAACGGGGCAGGACTACAATGAGCAGTTCTTC
TRBD1	TRBJ2-1	NA	TRBV6-4	CASRGQGIGNEQFF	TGTGCCAGCAGGGGACAGGGGATTGGGAATGAGCAGTTCTTC
NA	TRBJ2-7	few	TRBV7-9	CASRRMGHSYEQYF	TGTGCCAGCAGGCGGATGGGACACTCCTACGAGCAGTACTTC